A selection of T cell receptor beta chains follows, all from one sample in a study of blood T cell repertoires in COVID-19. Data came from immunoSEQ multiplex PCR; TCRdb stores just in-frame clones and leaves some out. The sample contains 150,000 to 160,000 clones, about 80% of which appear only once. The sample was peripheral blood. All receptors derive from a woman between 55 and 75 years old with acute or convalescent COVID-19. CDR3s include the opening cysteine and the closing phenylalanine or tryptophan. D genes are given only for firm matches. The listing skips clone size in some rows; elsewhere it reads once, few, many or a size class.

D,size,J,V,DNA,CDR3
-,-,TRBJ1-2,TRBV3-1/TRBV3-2,TGTGCCAGCAGCCACATAGCCGGGCCCGGGGGTGGCTATGGCTACACCTTC,CASSHIAGPGGGYGYTF
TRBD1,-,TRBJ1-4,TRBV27,TGTGCCAGCAGTGCCCGGACAGGGGCTACTAATGAAAAACTGTTTTTT,CASSARTGATNEKLFF
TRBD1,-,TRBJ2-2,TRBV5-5,TGTGCCAGCAGCTGGACAGGGGGCACCGGGGAGCTGTTTTTT,CASSWTGGTGELFF
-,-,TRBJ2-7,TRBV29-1,TGCAGCGTTGAAGCTTTGGACAGTGACTACGAGCAGTACTTC,CSVEALDSDYEQYF
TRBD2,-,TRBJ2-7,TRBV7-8,TGTGCCAGCAGCTCCGCAGACATACCTAGGAGACTAGCTACCGAGCAGTACTTC,CASSSADIPRRLATEQYF
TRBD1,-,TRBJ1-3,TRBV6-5,TGTGCCAGCAGTTACTCAGGGGACAGCTCTGGAAACACCATATATTTT,CASSYSGDSSGNTIYF
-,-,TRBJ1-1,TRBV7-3,TGTGCCAGCAGCCTAGGACAGAACACTGAAGCTTTCTTT,CASSLGQNTEAFF
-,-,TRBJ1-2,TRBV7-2,TGTGCCAGCAGCTTAGATGGCAGGGGCTATGGCTACACCTTC,CASSLDGRGYGYTF
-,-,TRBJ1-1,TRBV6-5,TGTGCCAGCTCCTCATGGTCGGGAACGAACACTGAAGCTTTCTTT,CASSSWSGTNTEAFF
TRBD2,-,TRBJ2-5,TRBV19,TGTGCCAGTAGTTCCCAGGGACTAGCGGGGGGAGAGACCCAGTACTTC,CASSSQGLAGGETQYF
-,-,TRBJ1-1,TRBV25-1,TGTGCCAGCAGTGCTTGGACATTTAACACTGAAGCTTTCTTT,CASSAWTFNTEAFF
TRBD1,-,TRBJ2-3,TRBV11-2,TGTGCCAGCAGCTTGGGACAGGACCCCACAGATACGCAGTATTTT,CASSLGQDPTDTQYF
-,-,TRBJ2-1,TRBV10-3,TGTGCCATCAGTGAAAACGAGGGTGGTGAGCAGTTCTTC,CAISENEGGEQFF
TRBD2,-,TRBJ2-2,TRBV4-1,TGCGCCAGCAGCGGGACTAGCGGTTCCAAGAACACCGGGGAGCTGTTTTTT,CASSGTSGSKNTGELFF
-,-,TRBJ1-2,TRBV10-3,TGTGCCATCAGTGAGGGTATACTTAATAACTATGGCTACACCTTC,CAISEGILNNYGYTF
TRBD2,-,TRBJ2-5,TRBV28,TGTGCCAGCCTACTAGCGCACCAAGAGACCCAGTACTTC,CASLLAHQETQYF
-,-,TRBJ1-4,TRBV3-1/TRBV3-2,TGTGCCAGCAGCCAACACGGGGCTAATGAAAAACTGTTTTTT,CASSQHGANEKLFF
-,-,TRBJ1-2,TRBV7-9,TGTGCCAGCAGCACACAGGAAAGGGTCTATGGCTACACCTTC,CASSTQERVYGYTF
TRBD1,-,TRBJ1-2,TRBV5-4,TGTGCCAGCAGCTCGATGACAGGGACTAACTATGGCTACACCTTC,CASSSMTGTNYGYTF
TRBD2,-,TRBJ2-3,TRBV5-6,TGTGCCAGCAGCTTGGTACTAGCGGCTAGCACAGATACGCAGTATTTT,CASSLVLAASTDTQYF
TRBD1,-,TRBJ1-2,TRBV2,TGTGCCAGCAAGTTTTTACATACAGGGGGCAACGGCTACACCTTC,CASKFLHTGGNGYTF
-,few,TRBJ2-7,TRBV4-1,TGCGCCAGCAGCCAAGATCGGGTAAGGGAGGGGGGGCCCTACGAGCAGTACTTC,CASSQDRVREGGPYEQYF
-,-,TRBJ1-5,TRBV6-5,TGTGCCAGCATGGGGGGGCCCGGCAATCAGCCCCAGCATTTT,CASMGGPGNQPQHF
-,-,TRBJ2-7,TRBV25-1,TGTGCCAGCAGTGTAGGGGGGGCCCTCTACGAGCAGTACTTC,CASSVGGALYEQYF
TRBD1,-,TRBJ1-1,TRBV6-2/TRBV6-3,TGTGCCAGCAGCCTTTGGGGGACAGGGTCAATCGAAGCTTTCTTT,CASSLWGTGSIEAFF
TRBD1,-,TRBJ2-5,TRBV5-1,TGCGCCAGCAGCTCCAGGGGGCTGGGGGAGACCCAGTACTTC,CASSSRGLGETQYF
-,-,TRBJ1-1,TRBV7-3,TGTGCCAGCAGCTTAACAGGCGGGGTCACTGAAGCTTTCTTT,CASSLTGGVTEAFF
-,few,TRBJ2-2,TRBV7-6,TGTGCCAGCAGCCCCCGACTACAAAACACCGGGGAGCTGTTTTTT,CASSPRLQNTGELFF
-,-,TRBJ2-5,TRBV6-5,TGTGCCAGCTTAACCCCCGGACTCTCTGACGGGACCCAGTACTTC,CASLTPGLSDGTQYF
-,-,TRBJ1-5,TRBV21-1,TGTGCCAGCAGTAGAGTCCGGACAGGGAGCAATCAGCCCCAGCATTTT,CASSRVRTGSNQPQHF
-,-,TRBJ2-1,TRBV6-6,TGTGCCAGCGGACCGTTCGTGGGCAGGGGCGGGAATGAGCAGTTCTTC,CASGPFVGRGGNEQFF
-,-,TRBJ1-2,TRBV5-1,TGCGCCAGCAGCTTAGGGTCCGGGGGAAGCTACACCTTC,CASSLGSGGSYTF
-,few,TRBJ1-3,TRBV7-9,TGTGCCAGCAGCTTAGGACAGCTGGGAAACACCATATATTTT,CASSLGQLGNTIYF
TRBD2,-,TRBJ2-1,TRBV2,TGTGCCAGCAGTTGGGCGGGGGGGTCCTACAATGAGCAGTTCTTC,CASSWAGGSYNEQFF
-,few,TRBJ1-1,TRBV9,TGTGCCAGCAGCGTAGGTGGAGTCCTTCGAGGGAACACTGAAGCTTTCTTT,CASSVGGVLRGNTEAFF
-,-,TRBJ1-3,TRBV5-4,TGTGCCAGCAGCTTGGTGCCAGGGAACTCTGGAAACACCATATATTTT,CASSLVPGNSGNTIYF
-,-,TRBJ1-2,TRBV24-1,TGTGCAAGGCGGGGGGCGCAGGGCTACACCTTC,CARRGAQGYTF
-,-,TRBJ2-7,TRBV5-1,TGCGCCAGCAGCTTGGGCGCAGGGAGGTCCTACGAGCAGTACTTC,CASSLGAGRSYEQYF
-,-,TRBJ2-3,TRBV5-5,TGTGCCAGCAGCTGGACGGGATCCTATTCAGATACGCAGTATTTT,CASSWTGSYSDTQYF
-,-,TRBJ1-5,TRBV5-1,TGCGCCAGCGGCCGGGGTCCCGGTCAGCCCCAGCATTTT,CASGRGPGQPQHF
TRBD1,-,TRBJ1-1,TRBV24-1,TGTGCCACCAGTGGGGTAGGGGGCATGAACACTGAAGCTTTCTTT,CATSGVGGMNTEAFF
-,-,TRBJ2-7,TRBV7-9,TGTGCCAGCACCTTAAACCTCCTCGGTGGCTCCTACGAGCAGTACTTC,CASTLNLLGGSYEQYF
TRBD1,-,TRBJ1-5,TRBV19,TGTGCCAGTAGTAATGAGGGGGCTTTACGGAATCAGCCCCAGCATTTT,CASSNEGALRNQPQHF
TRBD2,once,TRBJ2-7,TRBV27,TGTGCCAGCAGCCCAAGACTAGCGGGGGGACCCTACGAGCAGTACTTC,CASSPRLAGGPYEQYF
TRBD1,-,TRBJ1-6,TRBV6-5,TGTGCCAGCAGCCCCGGGACAGGAACACCCCTCCACTTT,CASSPGTGTPLHF
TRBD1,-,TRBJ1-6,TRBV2,TGTGCCAGCAGTCAAAGGACAGGGTCAGCGAATAATTCACCCCTCCACTTT,CASSQRTGSANNSPLHF